Here is one T cell receptor (beta chain) with its context. Its antigen is not known. The data are from a study of blood T cells in healthy people across ages. A J-beta primer mix and a sample-barcoded 5' primer were used in a second PCR of about 7 to 12 cycles. TCRdb redid the calling of the 5' RACE reads with MiXCR, one entry per CDR3 protein. The data show over 1,200,000 distinct CDR3 sequences, with approximately 59% seen just once and over 5.5% held by the top ten. Findings of the study overall: Older individuals had lower TCR beta diversity per million T cells (the decline was roughly linear). Without sorted subsets, naive and antigen-experienced compartments could not be conclusively compared. Long-lived donors exceeded aged donors in naive CD4+ cells and diversity.

The receptor was isolated from a man aged 18-30 years in good health. Material: blood.

This CDR3 is CSARGTSGIADTQYF. CDR3 sequence (DNA): TGCAGTGCTAGGGGGACTAGCGGGATTGCAGATACGCAGTATTTT. The V gene is TRBV20-1, the J gene TRBJ2-3; 13 bases are a match to TRBD2. Germline values: CDR1 DFQATT, CDR2 SNEGSKA (reference sequence). The CDR3 has 15 residues. Trimming cost V 3 bases and J 4 bases; bases outside gene matches: 4.